The source of this TCR beta chain is a study of Graves' ophthalmopathy and Graves' hyperthyroidism. Study-level findings and limits: Detected in blood as well were most expanded thyroid clonotypes with frequency above 0.001.

Patients with other autoimmune diseases, uncontrolled infections, pregnancy or lactation were excluded. The starting material, about 9.5 ml of fresh peripheral blood, provided the PBMCs. RNA transcripts provided the template for amplifying TCR beta CDR3 regions. HTBI primers were used in a first-round RT-PCR, which preceded a second-round multiplex PCR. MiXCR was run by TCRdb on the multiplex PCR reads, yielding one entry per CDR3 protein. The table includes hundreds of thousands of distinct CDR3 sequences, roughly two fifths detected once. The table lists this clonotype with many counts. Its matching antigen is unknown. Sequenced sample: peripheral blood. This TCR came from an adult man with Graves' ophthalmopathy.

This CDR3 reads CASSEAPRDLATNYGYTF. CDR3 nucleotide sequence: TGTGCCAGCAGTGAAGCGCCCAGGGACTTGGCCACTAACTATGGCTACACCTTC. The chain links TRBV2 to TRBJ1-2; D is perhaps TRBD1 (5 bases). Germline lookup yields CDR1 SNHLY and CDR2 FYNNEI. This CDR3 has 18 amino acids. Deletions cut 0 bases from V and 0 bases from J, with 17 bases between.